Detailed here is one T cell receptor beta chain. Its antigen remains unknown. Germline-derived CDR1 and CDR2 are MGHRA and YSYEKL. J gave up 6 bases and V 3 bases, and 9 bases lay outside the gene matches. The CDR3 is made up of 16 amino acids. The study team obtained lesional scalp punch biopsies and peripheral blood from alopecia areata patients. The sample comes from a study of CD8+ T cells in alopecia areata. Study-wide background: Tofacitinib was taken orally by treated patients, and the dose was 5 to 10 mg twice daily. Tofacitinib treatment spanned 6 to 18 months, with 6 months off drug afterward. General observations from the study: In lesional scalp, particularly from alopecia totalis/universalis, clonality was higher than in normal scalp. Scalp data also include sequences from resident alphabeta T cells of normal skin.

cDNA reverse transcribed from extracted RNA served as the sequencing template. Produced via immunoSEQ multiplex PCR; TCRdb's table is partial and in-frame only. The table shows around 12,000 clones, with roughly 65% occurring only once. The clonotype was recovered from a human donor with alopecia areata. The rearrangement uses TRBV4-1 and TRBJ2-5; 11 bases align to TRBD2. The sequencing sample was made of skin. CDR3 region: CASSQFTSGSWKTQYF. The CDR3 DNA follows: TGCGCCAGCAGCCAGTTTACTAGCGGGAGCTGGAAGACCCAGTACTTC.